This T cell receptor (beta chain) came from a study of blood T cell repertoires in COVID-19. Study background: PBMCs, B-cell-depleted T cells, or T cells were the source of the cDNA or gDNA that made up the material.

V lost 4 bases and J lost 8; bases outside the gene matches: 14. CDR3 length: 16 amino acids. Germline assignment: CDR1 LGHNT and CDR2 FRNRAP. Per the study methods: Researchers report that nucleated cell counts were estimated from reference gene primer amplification. Assay: immunoSEQ multiplex PCR; the TCRdb copy retains only in-frame clones and omits some. The D gene and trimming were derived from the DNA, and the V and J assignments and clone size from that table. Of approximately 200,000 clones detected, roughly 85% appear once; the ten largest clones hold 2.9%. This TCR came from a man aged 50 to 60 who had recovered from COVID-19. The chain has TRBV12-5 and TRBJ2-1; 7 bases agree with TRBD2. Sequenced material: peripheral blood. The CDR3 coding sequence is TGTGCTAGTGGTTCCGGACTAGGATATCGTTCTGATGAGCAGTTCTTC. Translating gives CASGSGLGYRSDEQFF.